This T cell receptor (beta chain) was recorded in a study of blood T cell repertoires in COVID-19. CDR1 and CDR2 (germline): MDHEN, SYDVKM. This CDR3 has 14 residues. V was shortened by 6 bases and J by 0 bases, with 11 bases between the two germline ends. TCRdb's table, derived via immunoSEQ multiplex PCR, lists solely in-frame clones and lacks some. The table lists 55,000 to 70,000 clones, about 74% of them singletons. The sequencing sample was made of peripheral blood. The chain has TRBV28 and TRBJ1-2; tentatively, D is TRBD1 (6 bases). The sequence was obtained from a human donor in a cohort sampled during active COVID-19. The CDR3 DNA reads as TGTGCCAGCAGCCCGGGACACACTAACTATGGCTACACCTTC. This encodes CASSPGHTNYGYTF.